A single sample gave rise to the 17 T cell receptor beta chains below, sequenced in a study of CD8+CD57+ T cells in acquired aplastic anemia. Patients sequenced had flow cytometry evidence of CD8+CD57+ cell expansion. Profiling that covered TCR beta VDJ and CDR3 relied on genomic DNA as its template. TCRdb processed the reads anew with MiXCR; each CDR3 protein has one entry. Seen here are roughly 170,000 distinct CDR3 sequences, 45% to 60% observed once, and the top ten hold approximately 13%. Sequenced input: sorted CD4+, CD8+, or CD8+CD57+ T cells (not recorded which) from PBMCs. The receptors come from a human donor with aplastic anemia.

CDR3 sequence: CASKENTEAFF. The CDR3 bases are TGTGCCAGCAAAGAGAACACTGAAGCTTTCTTT. The J gene is TRBJ1-1, the V gene TRBV6-1; D uncertain. The CDR3 runs to 11 residues. The V gene lost 7 bases and the J gene lost 1 base, with 4 bases spanning the gap. Looked up from germline, CDR1 is MNHNS and CDR2 is SASEGT.

This chain uses TRBV5-6 with TRBJ1-1; D gene unclear. Trimming took off 4 bases at V and 6 bases at J, with 13 bases between the two ends. CDR3 length: 13 amino acids. Looked up from germline, CDR1 is SGHDT and CDR2 is YYEEEE. CDR3 nucleotides: TGTGCCAGCAGCCTCGGCCAAGTCGCTGAAGCTTTCTTT. It yields the protein CASSLGQVAEAFF. The complete variable domain, with remaining parts taken from reference TRBV5-6 and TRBJ1-1, reads DAGVTQSPTHLIKTRGQQVTLRCSPKSGHDTVSWYQQALGQGPQFIFQYYEEEERQRGNFPDRFSGHQFPNYSSELNVNALLLGDSALYLCASSLGQVAEAFFGQGTRLTVV.

This clonotype was picked up many times. The V gene is TRBV7-2, the J gene TRBJ2-7, with D possibly being TRBD1 (5 bases). This CDR3 comprises 16 residues. In germline, CDR1 is SGHTA, CDR2 FQGNSA. The ends were cut back, 8 bases at V and 2 bases at J, with 22 bases in the middle. The CDR3 sequence is CASARTIGDRAYEQYF. In DNA, the CDR3 is TGTGCCAGCGCTCGGACCATTGGCGACAGAGCCTACGAGCAGTACTTC.

Ten or more counts support this clonotype. V gene TRBV24-1 combines with J gene TRBJ2-3; TRBD1 agrees at 8 bases. Germline V gene lookup returns CDR1 KGHDR and CDR2 SFDVKD. CDR3 size: 14 residues. Trimming removed 5 bases from V and 4 bases from J; junction bases left unmatched: 4. CDR3 DNA sequence: TGTGCCACCAGTGGGGCAGGGGGCGCAGATACGCAGTATTTT. It yields the protein CATSGAGGADTQYF.

This clonotype occurred many times. The CDR3: CASSLAGPMVDEQFF. The CDR3, as DNA: TGTGCCAGCAGCTTGGCTGGGCCCATGGTGGATGAGCAGTTCTTC. The rearrangement uses TRBV5-5 and TRBJ2-1; no clear D. The CDR3 spans 15 residues. V was cut by 0 bases and J by 8 bases, with 15 bases left in between. Germline V lookup: CDR1 SGHKS, CDR2 YYEKEE (reference sequence).

This clonotype was recorded many times. This chain links TRBV4-2 with TRBJ2-1; 10 bases align to TRBD2. The CDR3 length is 16 residues. The V gene's germline CDR1 is LGHNA and CDR2 YNFKEQ. The V segment lost 5 bases and the J segment 0 bases; nucleotides outside the gene matches: 4. CDR3 sequence reads: CASSDSGGRSYNEQFF. DNA for the CDR3: TGTGCCAGCAGCGATAGCGGGGGGCGCTCCTACAATGAGCAGTTCTTC.

This chain connects TRBV24-1 to TRBJ2-5; tentatively, D is TRBD1 (6 bases). This CDR3 region has 13 residues. CDR1 and CDR2 from the germline V gene are KGHDR and SFDVKD. Trimming pared 4 bases from V and 5 bases from J, leaving 10 bases between. This chain's CDR3 is CATSETGLETQYF. CDR3 coding DNA: TGTGCCACCAGTGAAACAGGGCTGGAGACCCAGTACTTC.

This clonotype was counted at least ten times. The V and J genes are TRBV20-1 and TRBJ2-2, with a tentative D call TRBD2 (6 bases). V lost 6 bases, J lost 4 bases, and 12 bases lay in between. This CDR3 is 13 amino acids long. CDR1 DFQATT and CDR2 SNEGSKA come from the germline V gene (reference sequence). CDR3 bases: TGCAGTGCGCGGGACCTGGGCACCGGGGAGCTGTTTTTT. Translation: CSARDLGTGELFF.

The CDR3 is CASSFAFSANTDTQYF. The CDR3 bases are TGTGCCAGCAGTTTTGCGTTTAGCGCCAACACAGATACGCAGTATTTT. The V gene is TRBV12-3 or TRBV12-4, the J gene TRBJ2-3; perhaps TRBD2 as D (5 bases). Trimming removed 3 bases at V and 2 bases at J, with 15 bases between. CDR3 length equals 16 residues.

This clonotype was detected ten times or more. The V gene is TRBV6-1, the J gene TRBJ2-3; TRBD2 agrees at 9 bases. The junction had 4 bases not matched to a gene; V was cut back by 6 bases and J by 6 bases. The CDR3 contains 13 residues. Germline V gene sequence: CDR1 MNHNS, CDR2 SASEGT. CDR3: CASSPSGGDTQYF. The CDR3 nucleotides are TGTGCCAGCAGCCCAAGCGGGGGGGATACGCAGTATTTT.

This clonotype was counted many times. The chain has TRBV12-3 or TRBV12-4 and TRBJ1-4; the D is unclear. The CDR3 consists of 13 residues. Trimming removed 7 bases from V and 4 bases from J, with 10 bases in between. This CDR3 is CASTLRHNEKLFF. The DNA for the CDR3 is TGTGCCAGCACCCTCCGCCATAATGAAAAACTGTTTTTT.

The table lists this clonotype with many counts. The rearrangement uses TRBV20-1 and TRBJ1-5; 8 bases match TRBD1. CDR1 is DFQATT, CDR2 SNEGSKA, per germline (reference sequence). The CDR3 length is 14 residues. V lost 1 base to trimming and J lost 5 bases; unmatched junction nucleotides: 4. CDR3 amino acids: CSARVTDRDQPQHF. The CDR3 bases are TGCAGTGCTAGAGTAACGGACAGGGATCAGCCCCAGCATTTT.

CDR3 sequence: CSASSQGSYQPQHF. The CDR3, as DNA: TGCAGTGCCAGCAGCCAAGGCTCATATCAGCCCCAGCATTTT. The V call is TRBV20-1, the J call TRBJ1-5; no firm D call. This CDR3 is 14 amino acids long. From germline, CDR1 is DFQATT and CDR2 SNEGSKA (reference sequence). V lost 6 bases to trimming and J lost 5 bases, with 17 bases between them.

A word on this clonotype: This may be a read error, as it is one base from a much larger clone. The rearrangement links TRBV5-1 to TRBJ1-2, with D perhaps TRBD1 (5 bases). The CDR3 consists of 15 residues. The germline V gene has CDR1 SGHRS and CDR2 YFSETQ. V was cut by 5 bases and J by 2 bases, with 16 bases left in between. The CDR3 sequence: CASRRDVSGNYGYTF. The DNA for the CDR3 is TGCGCCAGCAGGCGGGACGTCAGCGGGAACTATGGCTACACCTTC.

This clonotype was seen at least ten times. This chain joins TRBV19 and TRBJ1-6, with D unresolved. Germline assignment: CDR1 LNHDA and CDR2 SQIVND (reference sequence). V lost 4 bases, J lost 3 bases, and 13 bases lay in between. The CDR3 length is 16 residues. The CDR3 DNA is TGTGCCAGTAGTAAACAAAGGACGGGCTATAATTCACCCCTCCACTTT. Translation gives CASSKQRTGYNSPLHF.

This clonotype was observed many times. The chain has TRBV19 and TRBJ1-1; possibly TRBD1 for D (5 bases). CDR1 and CDR2 (germline): LNHDA, SQIVND (reference sequence). CDR3 length: 14 residues. V was clipped by 5 bases and J by 4 bases, with 14 bases between them. CDR3 nucleotides: TGTGCCAGTAGTCAGGGAGGAGGGAGCACTGAAGCTTTCTTT. Amino acids: CASSQGGGSTEAFF.

This clonotype was seen repeatedly, ten times or more. V and J are TRBV11-2 and TRBJ1-2, with a possible D match to TRBD1 (6 bases). Germline CDR1 SGHAT, CDR2 FQNNGV. The length of the CDR3 is 16 residues. The V end lost 0 bases, the J end lost 8 bases, and 19 bases lay between the germline ends. The CDR3 DNA is TGTGCCAGCAGCTTAGAAGGGGCAGGGGCCTTCGAAGGCTACACCTTC. Protein sequence: CASSLEGAGAFEGYTF. Together with reference TRBV11-2 and TRBJ1-2, the CDR3 gives the full variable domain: EAGVAQSPRYKIIEKRQSVAFWCNPISGHATLYWYQQILGQGPKLLIQFQNNGVVDDSQLPKDRFSAERLKGVDSTLKIQPAKLEDSAVYLCASSLEGAGAFEGYTFGSGTRLTVV.